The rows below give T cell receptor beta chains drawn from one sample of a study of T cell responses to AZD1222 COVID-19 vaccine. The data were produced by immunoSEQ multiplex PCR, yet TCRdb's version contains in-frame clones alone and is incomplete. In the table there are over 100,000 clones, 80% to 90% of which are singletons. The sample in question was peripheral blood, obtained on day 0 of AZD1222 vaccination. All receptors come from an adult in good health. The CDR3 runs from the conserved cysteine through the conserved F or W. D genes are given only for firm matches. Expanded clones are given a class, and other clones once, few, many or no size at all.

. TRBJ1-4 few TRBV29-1 TGCAGCGTTGCCAGGAGCGAAAAACTGTTTTTT CSVARSEKLFF
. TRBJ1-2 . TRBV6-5 TGTGCCACCTGGGGGGCCCTTTATGGCTACACCTTC CATWGALYGYTF
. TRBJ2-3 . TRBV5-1 TGCGCCAGCAGCACCGGGACGGCCCCAGATACGCAGTATTTT CASSTGTAPDTQYF
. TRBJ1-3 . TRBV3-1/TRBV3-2 TGTGCCAGCAGCCGAAGTATCAGCTCTGGAAACACCATATATTTT CASSRSISSGNTIYF
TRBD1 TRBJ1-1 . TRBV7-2 TGTGCCAGCAGCTTTCAGGGGGCGGGGAACACTGAAGCTTTCTTT CASSFQGAGNTEAFF
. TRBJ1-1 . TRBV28 TGTGCCAGCAGTTTACCCAATCGCTACACTGAAGCTTTCTTT CASSLPNRYTEAFF
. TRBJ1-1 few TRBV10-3 TGTGCCATCAGATTGGACTTGAATCAGGCTGAAGCTTTCTTT CAIRLDLNQAEAFF
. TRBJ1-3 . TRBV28 TGTGCCAGCAGTTTGGTCTCTGGAAACACCATATATTTT CASSLVSGNTIYF
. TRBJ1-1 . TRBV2 TGTGCCAACTCAATCCAAAGTCAAACTGAAGCTTTCTTT CANSIQSQTEAFF
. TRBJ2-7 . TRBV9 TGTGCCAGCAGCTTTGGACAGAGCTCCTACGAGCAGTACTTC CASSFGQSSYEQYF
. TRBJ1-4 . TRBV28 TGTGCCAGCAAGGGGGGGGCGCTTCTTAGCGAAAAACTGTTTTTT CASKGGALLSEKLFF
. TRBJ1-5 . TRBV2 TGTGCCAGCAGTGACAATAGGGGCCTGCCTAACAATCAGCCCCAGCATTTT CASSDNRGLPNNQPQHF
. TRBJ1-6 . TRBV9 TGTGCCAGCAGCGTAGTGTCGGGAGGGCATTCACCCCTCCACTTT CASSVVSGGHSPLHF
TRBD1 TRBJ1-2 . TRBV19 TGTGCCAGTAGTGCCCGGGACAGGATAGGCTACACCTTC CASSARDRIGYTF
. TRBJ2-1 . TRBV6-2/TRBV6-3 TGTGCCAGCAGTAACTCCTACAATGAGCAGTTCTTC CASSNSYNEQFF
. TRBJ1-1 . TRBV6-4 TGTGCCAGCAGCGCCATGGGTGGGGCCGGTCTTGAAGCTTTCTTT CASSAMGGAGLEAFF
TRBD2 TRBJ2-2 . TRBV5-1 TGCGCCAGCAGGCCCCGAGCGGGGGGGATAGTCACCGGGGAGCTGTTTTTT CASRPRAGGIVTGELFF
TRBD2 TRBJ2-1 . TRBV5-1 TGCGCCAGCAGCTTGAGGACTAGCGGGGAGGATGAGCAGTTCTTC CASSLRTSGEDEQFF
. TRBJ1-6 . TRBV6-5 TGTGCCAGCAGTTTGTACAGGGCGAGGGATTCACCCCTCCACTTT CASSLYRARDSPLHF